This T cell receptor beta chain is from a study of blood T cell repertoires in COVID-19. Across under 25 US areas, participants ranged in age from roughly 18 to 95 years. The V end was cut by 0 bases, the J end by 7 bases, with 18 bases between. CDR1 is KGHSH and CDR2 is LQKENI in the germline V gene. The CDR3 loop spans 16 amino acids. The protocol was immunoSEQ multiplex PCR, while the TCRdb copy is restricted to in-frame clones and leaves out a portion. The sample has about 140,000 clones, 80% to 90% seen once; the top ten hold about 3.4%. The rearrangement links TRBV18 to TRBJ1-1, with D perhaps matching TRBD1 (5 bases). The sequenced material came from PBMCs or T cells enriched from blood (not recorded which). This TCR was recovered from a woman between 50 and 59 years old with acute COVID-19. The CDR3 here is CASSPPKGSRVSEAFF. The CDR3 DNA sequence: TGTGCCAGCTCACCACCGAAAGGAAGCAGGGTCAGTGAAGCTTTCTTT.